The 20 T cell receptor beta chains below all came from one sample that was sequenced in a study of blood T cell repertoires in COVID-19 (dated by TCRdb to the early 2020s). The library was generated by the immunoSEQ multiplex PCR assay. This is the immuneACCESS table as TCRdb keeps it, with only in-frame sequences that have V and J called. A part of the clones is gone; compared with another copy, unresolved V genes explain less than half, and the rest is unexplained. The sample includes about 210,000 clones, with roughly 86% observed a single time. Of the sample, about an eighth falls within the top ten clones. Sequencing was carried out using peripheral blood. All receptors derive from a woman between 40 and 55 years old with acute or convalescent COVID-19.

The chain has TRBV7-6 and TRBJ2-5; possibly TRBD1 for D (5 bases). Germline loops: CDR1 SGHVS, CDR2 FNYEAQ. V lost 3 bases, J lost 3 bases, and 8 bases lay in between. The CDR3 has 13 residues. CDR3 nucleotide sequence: TGTGCCAGCAGCTTTGACAGAAAAGAGACCCAGTACTTC. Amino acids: CASSFDRKETQYF.

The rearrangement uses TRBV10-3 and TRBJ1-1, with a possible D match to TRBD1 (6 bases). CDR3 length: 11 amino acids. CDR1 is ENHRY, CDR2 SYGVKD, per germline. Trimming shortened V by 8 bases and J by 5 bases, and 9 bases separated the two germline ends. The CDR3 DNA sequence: TGTGCCATCGCAGGGGAAACTGAAGCTTTCTTT. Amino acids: CAIAGETEAFF.

CDR3 nucleotide sequence: TGTGCCACCCGACAAGGAGAAAAACTGTTTTTT. This sequence encodes CATRQGEKLFF. This chain joins TRBV19 and TRBJ1-4, with D hard to call. Between the trimmed V and J ends, which lost 10 bases and 8 bases, there was a span of 11 bases. Germline CDR1 is LNHDA and CDR2 is SQIVND (reference sequence). The CDR3 covers 11 residues.

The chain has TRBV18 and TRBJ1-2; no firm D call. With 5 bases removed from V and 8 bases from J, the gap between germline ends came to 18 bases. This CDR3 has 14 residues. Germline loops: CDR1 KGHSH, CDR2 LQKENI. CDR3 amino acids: CASSVGTEGWGYTF. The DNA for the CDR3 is TGTGCCAGCTCAGTCGGAACCGAGGGCTGGGGCTACACCTTC.

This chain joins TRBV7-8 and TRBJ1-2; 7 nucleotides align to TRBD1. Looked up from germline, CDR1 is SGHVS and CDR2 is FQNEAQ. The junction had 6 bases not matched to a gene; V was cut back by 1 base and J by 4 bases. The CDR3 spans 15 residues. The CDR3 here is CASSLVGGASYGYTF. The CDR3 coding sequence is TGTGCCAGCAGCTTAGTAGGGGGCGCATCCTATGGCTACACCTTC.

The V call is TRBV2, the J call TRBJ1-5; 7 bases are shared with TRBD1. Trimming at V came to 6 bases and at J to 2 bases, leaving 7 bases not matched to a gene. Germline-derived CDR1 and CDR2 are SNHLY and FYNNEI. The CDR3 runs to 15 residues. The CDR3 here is CASSQGGFGNQPQHF. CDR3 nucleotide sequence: TGTGCCAGCAGCCAAGGGGGCTTCGGCAATCAGCCCCAGCATTTT.

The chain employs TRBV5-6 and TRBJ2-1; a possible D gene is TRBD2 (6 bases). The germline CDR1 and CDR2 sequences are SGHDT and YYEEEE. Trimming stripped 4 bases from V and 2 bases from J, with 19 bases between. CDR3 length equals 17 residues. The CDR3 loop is CASSRGLAAGPYNEQFF. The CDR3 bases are TGTGCCAGCAGCCGGGGACTCGCGGCCGGGCCCTACAATGAGCAGTTCTTC. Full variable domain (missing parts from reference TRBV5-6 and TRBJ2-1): DAGVTQSPTHLIKTRGQQVTLRCSPKSGHDTVSWYQQALGQGPQFIFQYYEEEERQRGNFPDRFSGHQFPNYSSELNVNALLLGDSALYLCASSRGLAAGPYNEQFFGPGTRLTVL.

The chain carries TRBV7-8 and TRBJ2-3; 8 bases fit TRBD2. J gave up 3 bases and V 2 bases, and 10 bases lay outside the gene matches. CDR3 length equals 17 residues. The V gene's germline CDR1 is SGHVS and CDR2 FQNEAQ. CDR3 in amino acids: CASSLKEGRGGTDTQYF. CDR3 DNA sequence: TGTGCCAGCAGCTTAAAGGAGGGACGGGGGGGGACAGATACGCAGTATTTT.

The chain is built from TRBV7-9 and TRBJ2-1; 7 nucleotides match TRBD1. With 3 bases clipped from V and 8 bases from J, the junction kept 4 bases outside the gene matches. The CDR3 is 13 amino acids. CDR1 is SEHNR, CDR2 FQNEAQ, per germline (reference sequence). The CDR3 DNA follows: TGTGCCAGCAGCTTCCGACAGGGCGATGAGCAGTTCTTC. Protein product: CASSFRQGDEQFF.

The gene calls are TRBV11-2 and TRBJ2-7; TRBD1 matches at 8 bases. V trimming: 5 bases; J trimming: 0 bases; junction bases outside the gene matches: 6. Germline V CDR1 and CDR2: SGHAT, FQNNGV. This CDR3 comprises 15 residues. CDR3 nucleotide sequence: TGTGCCAGCAGCCCCGACAGGGGCCCCTCCTACGAGCAGTACTTC. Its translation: CASSPDRGPSYEQYF.

In nucleotides, the CDR3 is TGTGCCAGCAGCTTAAGGTCGGCGGGAGGGCCGGATACGCAGTATTTT. Residues: CASSLRSAGGPDTQYF. The chain links TRBV7-2 to TRBJ2-3, with 9 bases matching TRBD2. In germline, CDR1 is SGHTA, CDR2 FQGNSA. Trimming cost V 2 bases and J 6 bases; bases outside gene matches: 9. CDR3 length equals 16 residues.

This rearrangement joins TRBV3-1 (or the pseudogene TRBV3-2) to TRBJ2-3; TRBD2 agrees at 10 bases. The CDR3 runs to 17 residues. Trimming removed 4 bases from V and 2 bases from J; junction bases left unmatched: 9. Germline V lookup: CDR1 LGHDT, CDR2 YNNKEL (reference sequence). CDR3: CASSRTGLAEATDTQYF. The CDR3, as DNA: TGTGCCAGCAGCCGAACTGGACTAGCGGAGGCCACAGATACGCAGTATTTT.

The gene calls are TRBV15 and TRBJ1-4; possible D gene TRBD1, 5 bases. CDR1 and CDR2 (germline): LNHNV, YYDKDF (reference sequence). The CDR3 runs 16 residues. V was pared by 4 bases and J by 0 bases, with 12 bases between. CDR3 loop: CATSIGHSPTNEKLFF. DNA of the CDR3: TGTGCCACCAGCATAGGACACTCTCCAACTAATGAAAAACTGTTTTTT.

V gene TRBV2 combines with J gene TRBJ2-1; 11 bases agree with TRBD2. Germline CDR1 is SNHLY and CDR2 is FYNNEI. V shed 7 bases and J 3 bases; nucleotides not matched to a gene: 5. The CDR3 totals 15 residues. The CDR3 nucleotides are TGTGCCAGCACCCCAACTAGCGGGGGCTACAATGAGCAGTTCTTC. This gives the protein CASTPTSGGYNEQFF.

This CDR3 is CATSPADKAYGYTF. DNA for the CDR3: TGTGCCACCAGTCCCGCGGACAAAGCCTATGGCTACACCTTC. The rearrangement joins TRBV24-1 to TRBJ1-2, with a possible D match to TRBD1 (5 bases). Trimming removed 6 bases at V and 4 bases at J, with 14 bases between. The CDR3 length is 14 residues. From germline, CDR1 is KGHDR and CDR2 SFDVKD.

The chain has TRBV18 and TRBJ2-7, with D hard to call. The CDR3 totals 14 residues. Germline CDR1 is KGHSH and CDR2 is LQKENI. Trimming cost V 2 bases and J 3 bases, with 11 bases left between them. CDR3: CASSPGLESYEQYF. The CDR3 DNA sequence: TGTGCCAGCTCACCAGGCCTAGAGAGCTACGAGCAGTACTTC.

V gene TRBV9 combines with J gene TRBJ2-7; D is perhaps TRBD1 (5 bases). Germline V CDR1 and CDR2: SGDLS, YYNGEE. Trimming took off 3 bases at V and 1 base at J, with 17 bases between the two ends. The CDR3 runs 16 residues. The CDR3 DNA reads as TGTGCCAGCAGCGGGGGAAGCAGGGCTTTATCCTACGAGCAGTACTTC. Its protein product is CASSGGSRALSYEQYF. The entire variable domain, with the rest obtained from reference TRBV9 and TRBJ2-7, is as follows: DSGVTQTPKHLITATGQRVTLRCSPRSGDLSVYWYQQSLDQGLQFLIQYYNGEERAKGNILERFSAQQFPDLHSELNLSSLELGDSALYFCASSGGSRALSYEQYFGPGTRLTVT.

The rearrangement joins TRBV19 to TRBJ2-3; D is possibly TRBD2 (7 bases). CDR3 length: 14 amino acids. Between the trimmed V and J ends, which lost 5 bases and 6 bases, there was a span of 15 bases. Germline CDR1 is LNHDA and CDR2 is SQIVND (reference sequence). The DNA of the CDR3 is TGTGCCAGTAGTGGGGCGGGGGCTCACGATACGCAGTATTTT. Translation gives CASSGAGAHDTQYF. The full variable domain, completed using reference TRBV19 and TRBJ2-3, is DGGITQSPKYLFRKEGQNVTLSCEQNLNHDAMYWYRQDPGQGLRLIYYSQIVNDFQKGDIAEGYSVSREKKESFPLTVTSAQKNPTAFYLCASSGAGAHDTQYFGPGTRLTVL.

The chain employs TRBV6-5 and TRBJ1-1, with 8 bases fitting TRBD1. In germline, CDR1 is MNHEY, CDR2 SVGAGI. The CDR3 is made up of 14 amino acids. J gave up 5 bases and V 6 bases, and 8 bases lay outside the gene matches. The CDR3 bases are TGTGCCAGCAGGTCCGGACAGGGTGGAACTGAAGCTTTCTTT. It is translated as CASRSGQGGTEAFF.

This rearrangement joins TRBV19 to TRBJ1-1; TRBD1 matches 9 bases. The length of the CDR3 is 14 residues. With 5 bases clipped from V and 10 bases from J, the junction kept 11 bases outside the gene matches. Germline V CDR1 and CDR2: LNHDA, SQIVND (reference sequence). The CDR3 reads CASSSQGAQVTAFF. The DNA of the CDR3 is TGTGCCAGTAGTTCACAGGGGGCGCAGGTAACAGCTTTCTTT. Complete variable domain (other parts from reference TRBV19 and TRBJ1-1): DGGITQSPKYLFRKEGQNVTLSCEQNLNHDAMYWYRQDPGQGLRLIYYSQIVNDFQKGDIAEGYSVSREKKESFPLTVTSAQKNPTAFYLCASSSQGAQVTAFFGQGTRLTVV.